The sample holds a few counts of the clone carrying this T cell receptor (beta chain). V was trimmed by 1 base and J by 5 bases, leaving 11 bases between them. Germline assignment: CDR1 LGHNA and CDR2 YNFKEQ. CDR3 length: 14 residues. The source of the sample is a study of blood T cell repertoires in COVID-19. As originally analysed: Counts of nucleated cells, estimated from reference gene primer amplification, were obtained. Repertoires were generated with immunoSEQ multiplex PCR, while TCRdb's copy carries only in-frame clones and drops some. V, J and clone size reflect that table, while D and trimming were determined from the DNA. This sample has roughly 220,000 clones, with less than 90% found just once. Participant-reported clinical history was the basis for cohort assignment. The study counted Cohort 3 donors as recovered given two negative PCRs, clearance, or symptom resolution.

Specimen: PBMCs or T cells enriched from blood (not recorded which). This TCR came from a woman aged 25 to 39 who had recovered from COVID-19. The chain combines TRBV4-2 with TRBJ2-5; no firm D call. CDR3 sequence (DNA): TGTGCCAGCAGCCAAGTTACTACCGTGGAGACCCAGTACTTC. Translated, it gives CASSQVTTVETQYF.